Shown below are 30 T cell receptor beta chains from a single sample sequenced in a study of identical twins. One entry per CDR3 protein results from TCRdb running MiXCR on the 5' RACE reads. The sample includes 1.5 million to 2 million distinct CDR3 sequences, around 33% of them seen just once. The specimen sequenced was cord blood. Receptors were obtained from a newborn girl in good health.

The chain joins TRBV7-6 to TRBJ2-1, with 9 bases that match TRBD1. J gave up 3 bases and V 2 bases, and 5 bases lay outside the gene matches. The CDR3 length is 16 residues. The germline V gene has CDR1 SGHVS and CDR2 FNYEAQ. The CDR3 loop reads CASSLYRTGVYNEQFF. The CDR3 DNA reads TGTGCCAGCAGCTTATACCGGACAGGGGTCTACAATGAGCAGTTCTTC.

The chain has TRBV10-3 and TRBJ1-2; D is ambiguous. Trimming took 6 bases from V and 8 from J, leaving 7 bases between them. This CDR3 has 10 residues. Looked up from germline, CDR1 is ENHRY and CDR2 is SYGVKD. CDR3 in DNA: TGTGCCATCAGAGAGGAGGGCTACACCTTC. It yields the protein CAIREEGYTF.

This chain uses TRBV3-1 with TRBJ2-7, with 12 bases matching TRBD2. This CDR3 is built from 15 residues. The trim removed 4 bases at V and 4 bases at J, leaving 5 bases unmatched. CDR1 and CDR2 (germline): LGHDT, YNNKEL (reference sequence). CDR3 region: CASSRPTSGRYEQYF. The CDR3 DNA reads TGTGCCAGCAGCCGGCCGACTAGCGGGAGATACGAGCAGTACTTC.

There are a few counts of this clonotype. The chain recombines TRBV10-3 with TRBJ2-1; TRBD1 matches 11 bases. The CDR3 has 16 residues. With 6 bases clipped from V and 4 bases from J, the junction kept 8 bases outside the gene matches. Germline V lookup: CDR1 ENHRY, CDR2 SYGVKD. The CDR3 spells CAISGQGAVQYNEQFF. The CDR3 nucleotides read TGTGCCATCAGCGGACAGGGGGCCGTTCAATACAATGAGCAGTTCTTC.

Turning to this clonotype: A read error may produce the germline difference seen at one junction end. The gene calls are TRBV12-3 or TRBV12-4 and TRBJ1-5, with D possibly being TRBD1 (6 bases). The CDR3 spans 14 residues. The CDR3 bases are TGTGCCGGCAGTTTAGCAGGGGCTGACCAGCCCCAGCATTTT. This encodes CAGSLAGADQPQHF.

This clonotype was recorded at least ten times. An end of the junction differs from the germline gene, which may be a read error. V and J are TRBV4-1 and TRBJ2-7, with D uncertain. CDR1 MGHRA and CDR2 YSYEKL come from the germline V gene. CDR3 length equals 12 residues. This CDR3 is CASSQDLDEQYF. The CDR3 DNA reads TGTGCCAGCAGCCAAGATCTGGACGAGCAGTACTTC.

This clonotype was seen repeatedly, ten times or more. The J gene is TRBJ1-2, the V gene TRBV5-1, with D tentatively TRBD1 (6 bases). Per the germline V gene, CDR1 is SGHRS and CDR2 is YFSETQ. The CDR3 extends over 15 amino acids. Trimming took off 1 base at V and 0 bases at J, with 10 bases between the two ends. The CDR3 region has the DNA TGCGCCAGCAGCTTGACCTGGACAGCTAACTATGGCTACACCTTC. Translation gives CASSLTWTANYGYTF.

The V and J genes are TRBV9 and TRBJ1-1; 7 bases line up with TRBD1. With 5 bases clipped from V and 4 bases from J, the junction kept 11 bases outside the gene matches. In germline, CDR1 is SGDLS, CDR2 YYNGEE. This CDR3 spans 15 amino acids. Here the CDR3 DNA reads TGTGCCAGCAGTCAGGTCACAGGGGCGGTCACTGAAGCTTTCTTT. Translating gives CASSQVTGAVTEAFF. The full variable domain, its missing parts supplied by reference TRBV9 and TRBJ1-1, is DSGVTQTPKHLITATGQRVTLRCSPRSGDLSVYWYQQSLDQGLQFLIQYYNGEERAKGNILERFSAQQFPDLHSELNLSSLELGDSALYFCASSQVTGAVTEAFFGQGTRLTVV.

This clonotype was found a few times. CDR3 protein: CASSLVSAGGYTF. The CDR3 bases are TGTGCCAGCAGCTTAGTATCGGCGGGTGGCTACACCTTC. The V and J genes are TRBV7-8 and TRBJ1-2, with D unclear. Germline values: CDR1 SGHVS, CDR2 FQNEAQ. This CDR3 contains 13 residues. Trimming took 1 base from V and 7 from J, leaving 10 bases between them.

V and J are TRBV20-1 and TRBJ2-1; a possible D gene is TRBD2 (6 bases). This CDR3 has 14 residues. CDR1 is DFQATT and CDR2 is SNEGSKA in the germline V gene (reference sequence). The ends were cut back, 0 bases at V and 6 bases at J, with 12 bases in the middle. CDR3 DNA: TGCAGTGCTAGAGAACTAGCTGTGGGCAATGAGCAGTTCTTC. Translating gives CSARELAVGNEQFF.

This clonotype appeared a few times. V and J are TRBV20-1 and TRBJ2-7, with TRBD1 matching 7 bases. The J segment lost 5 bases and the V segment lost 3 bases, leaving 13 bases of the junction unmatched. This CDR3 comprises 15 residues. The germline gives CDR1 DFQATT, CDR2 SNEGSKA (reference sequence). CDR3 residues: CSASGRRDSTHEQYF. The CDR3 nucleotides are TGCAGTGCTAGTGGGCGCCGGGACAGTACACACGAGCAGTACTTC.

This clonotype showed up just once. Since a much larger clone is just one base distant, this may be a read error. The chain is built from TRBV28 and TRBJ2-1; a weak D match, TRBD2 (6 bases). CDR3 size: 16 residues. Looked up from germline, CDR1 is MDHEN and CDR2 is SYDVKM. Trimming removed 3 bases from V and 13 bases from J, with 25 bases in between. CDR3 region: CASSFVLAENQETQFF. In DNA form, the CDR3 reads TGTGCCAGCAGTTTCGTGTTAGCGGAGAACCAAGAGACCCAGTTCTTC.

This chain uses TRBV7-2 with TRBJ1-6; D gene uncertain. V dropped 1 base and J dropped 2 bases, with 12 bases sitting between them. Per the germline V gene, CDR1 is SGHTA and CDR2 is FQGNSA. The CDR3 sequence is 17 residues long. The CDR3 here is CASSLGARMAYNSPLHF. The CDR3 DNA sequence: TGTGCCAGCAGCTTAGGGGCGAGGATGGCCTATAATTCACCCCTCCACTTT.

V and J are TRBV12-3 or TRBV12-4 and TRBJ1-3; D not resolved. V was pared by 6 bases and J by 2 bases, with 5 bases between. The CDR3 has 12 amino acids. CDR3 in DNA: TGTGCCAGCAGCCCACCTGGAAACACCATATATTTT. This translates into CASSPPGNTIYF.

This clonotype appeared a few times. This chain connects TRBV2 to TRBJ2-7; D gene uncertain. CDR3 size: 14 residues. In germline, CDR1 is SNHLY, CDR2 FYNNEI. The V gene lost 5 bases and the J gene lost 0 bases, with 11 bases spanning the gap. The CDR3 bases are TGTGCCAGCAGTATAAATAGCCCCTCCTACGAGCAGTACTTC. Translated, it gives CASSINSPSYEQYF.

Comments on this clonotype: With a much larger clone just one base away, this may be a read error. This chain links TRBV27 with TRBJ1-2; a possible D gene is TRBD1 (6 bases). Germline V gene lookup returns CDR1 MNHEY and CDR2 SMNVEV (reference sequence). V was shortened by 11 bases and J by 2 bases, with 27 bases between the two germline ends. The CDR3 is 17 residues long. In DNA, the CDR3 is TGTGCCGGCACCGGCCTAAAAAAGAGGGGGAAAAACTATGGCTACACCTTC. This gives the protein CAGTGLKKRGKNYGYTF.

CDR3 residues: CSAPGATDTQYF. The CDR3 DNA reads as TGCAGTGCCCCGGGCGCCACAGATACGCAGTATTTT. The genes are TRBV20-1 and TRBJ2-3, with D hard to call. CDR1 and CDR2 from the germline V gene are DFQATT and SNEGSKA (reference sequence). CDR3 length equals 12 residues. Trimming pared 6 bases from V and 2 bases from J, leaving 9 bases between.

The chain couples TRBV20-1 to TRBJ2-5; D remains unclear. The J call is in doubt because the DNA end fits TRBJ2-7 better. The germline gives CDR1 DFQATT, CDR2 SNEGSKA (reference sequence). This CDR3 spans 12 amino acids. For the CDR3, the DNA is TGCAGTGCTAGTGACGGTCACTACGAGCAGTACTTC. The encoded protein is CSASDGHYEQYF.

The rearrangement joins TRBV28 to TRBJ2-3; possible D gene TRBD2, 6 bases. Germline loops: CDR1 MDHEN, CDR2 SYDVKM. V lost 6 bases and J 3 bases, leaving 31 bases between the germline ends. The CDR3 sequence is 20 residues long. The CDR3: CASRVFGLVIADNFTDTQYF. The CDR3 coding sequence is TGTGCCAGCAGAGTTTTTGGCCTCGTGATAGCGGACAATTTTACAGATACGCAGTATTTT.

The J gene is TRBJ2-1, the V gene TRBV20-1, with D possibly being TRBD2 (6 bases). The J call is uncertain, as TRBJ2-7 better fits the DNA end. Germline V CDR1 and CDR2: DFQATT, SNEGSKA (reference sequence). There are 16 residues in the CDR3. CDR3 bases: TGCAGTGCTAGAGATCGGGAGCGGTCCTCCTACAATGAGCAGTACTTC. This gives the protein CSARDRERSSYNEQYF.

The chain employs TRBV20-1 and TRBJ1-2; 7 positions agree with TRBD1. The CDR3 runs 14 residues. Germline V lookup: CDR1 DFQATT, CDR2 SNEGSKA (reference sequence). With V trimmed by 3 bases and J by 2 bases, 6 bases remained unmatched. CDR3 nucleotide sequence: TGCAGTGCTAGCCCCCGGGGACAGAACTATGGCTACACCTTC. It encodes CSASPRGQNYGYTF.

This clonotype was observed many times. This chain uses TRBV11-2 with TRBJ2-1; 9 bases map to TRBD2. The CDR3 runs 15 residues. V was clipped by 6 bases and J by 5 bases; unmatched bases: 8. Germline V gene sequence: CDR1 SGHAT, CDR2 FQNNGV. The chain's CDR3 is CASSPLAGPNNEQFF. CDR3 nucleotides: TGTGCCAGCAGTCCCCTAGCGGGACCTAACAATGAGCAGTTCTTC.

This clonotype has more than one count but fewer than ten. V gene TRBV20-1 combines with J gene TRBJ2-7; TRBD2 matches 9 bases. The CDR3 is 16 residues long. Germline V gene sequence: CDR1 DFQATT, CDR2 SNEGSKA (reference sequence). Trimming took 4 bases from V and 7 from J; bases not matched to a gene: 17. CDR3 sequence: CSAKEIRRGGPTEQYF. The CDR3, as DNA: TGCAGTGCTAAAGAAATCCGGCGGGGGGGTCCTACGGAGCAGTACTTC.

This clonotype has a handful of counts. The gene calls are TRBV12-3 or TRBV12-4 and TRBJ1-1; 10 bases agree with TRBD1. This CDR3 has 12 amino acids. V dropped 7 bases and J dropped 6; count of bases not matched to a gene: 2. CDR3 protein: CASTGTGAEAFF. The CDR3 DNA is TGTGCCAGCACCGGGACAGGGGCTGAAGCTTTCTTT.

In this sample, this clonotype turned up many times. This chain uses TRBV7-9 with TRBJ2-1, with TRBD1 as a possible D gene (6 bases). V was cut by 5 bases and J by 4 bases, with 15 bases left in between. Germline V gene sequence: CDR1 SEHNR, CDR2 FQNEAQ (reference sequence). The CDR3 spans 15 residues. CDR3 DNA: TGTGCCAGCAGCGCCCCCGGCGGACAGTACAATGAGCAGTTCTTC. Translated, it gives CASSAPGGQYNEQFF.

The chain uses TRBV6-1 and TRBJ2-1; 10 bases align to TRBD2. The germline V gene has CDR1 MNHNS and CDR2 SASEGT. This CDR3 is built from 17 residues. V was clipped by 7 bases and J by 0 bases; unmatched bases: 9. Here the CDR3 reads CASKGTSATSSYNEQFF. The CDR3 coding sequence is TGTGCCAGCAAAGGGACTAGCGCTACGAGCTCCTACAATGAGCAGTTCTTC.

This clonotype occurred a few times. The chain is built from TRBV4-1 and TRBJ2-4, with 9 bases identical to TRBD1. V was clipped by 4 bases and J by 6 bases; unmatched bases: 4. Germline values: CDR1 MGHRA, CDR2 YSYEKL. The CDR3 runs 14 residues. CDR3 residues: CASSPTGGGNIQYF. CDR3 nucleotides: TGCGCCAGCAGCCCAACAGGGGGCGGAAACATTCAGTACTTC.

The chain couples TRBV14 to TRBJ2-3; a possible D gene is TRBD2 (6 bases). Germline loops: CDR1 SGHDN, CDR2 FVKESK. This CDR3 has 19 residues. Trimming pared 3 bases from V and 0 bases from J, leaving 22 bases between. The CDR3 loop reads CASSQRAKRRVISTDTQYF. As DNA, the CDR3 is TGTGCCAGCAGCCAGCGTGCTAAGCGGAGGGTGATCAGCACAGATACGCAGTATTTT.

This clonotype was recorded at least ten times. The chain uses TRBV3-1 and TRBJ2-1; D gene unclear. The CDR3 has 17 residues. Trimming shortened V by 0 bases and J by 2 bases, and 14 bases separated the two germline ends. The germline gives CDR1 LGHDT, CDR2 YNNKEL (reference sequence). The CDR3 sequence: CASSQDTPPIPYNEQFF. The CDR3 bases are TGTGCCAGCAGCCAAGATACACCTCCCATCCCCTACAATGAGCAGTTCTTC.

V and J are TRBV27 and TRBJ1-6; maybe TRBD1 (5 bases). This CDR3 has 17 residues. Per the germline V gene, CDR1 is MNHEY and CDR2 is SMNVEV (reference sequence). V lost 4 bases and J 7 bases, leaving 20 bases between the germline ends. The CDR3 here is CASSSYRSPYLNSPLHF. DNA of the CDR3: TGTGCCAGCAGTTCTTACAGGTCACCGTACCTAAATTCACCCCTCCACTTT.